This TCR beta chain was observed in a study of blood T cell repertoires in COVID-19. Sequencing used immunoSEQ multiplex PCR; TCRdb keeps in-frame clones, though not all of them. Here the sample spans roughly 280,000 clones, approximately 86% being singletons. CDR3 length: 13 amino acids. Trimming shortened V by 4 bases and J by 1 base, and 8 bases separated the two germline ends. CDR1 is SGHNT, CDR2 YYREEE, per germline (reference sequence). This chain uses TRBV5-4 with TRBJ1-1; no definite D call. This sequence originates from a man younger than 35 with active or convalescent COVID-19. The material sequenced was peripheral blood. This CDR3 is CASSRNRNTEAFF. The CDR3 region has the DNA TGTGCCAGCAGCCGCAATAGGAACACTGAAGCTTTCTTT.